These T cell receptor beta chains were read from a single sample in a study of CD8+ T cells in alopecia areata. Here immunoSEQ multiplex PCR was the method, and the copy in TCRdb shows in-frame clones only, minus some. The table has approximately 210,000 clones, about 64% seen once. The sample in question was CD4+ T cells sorted from blood, obtained at week 4, from a patient treated with tofacitinib. Source of these receptors: a human donor with alopecia areata. Each CDR3 is given with its conserved first and last residue. A D gene is named only where the DNA matches it firmly. Some rows mark clone size as missing; the rest say once, few, many or name a class of expanded clone.

TGTGCCTGGTCACAGGGGGCACATGGCTACACCTTC	CAWSQGAHGYTF	TRBJ1-2	TRBD1	TRBV30	.
TGTGCCAGCTCACCAGAAAACACCATATATTTT	CASSPENTIYF	TRBJ1-3	.	TRBV18	.
TGTGCCAGCGGACCAGGAAACCCCCCGAAAAACATTCAGTACTTC	CASGPGNPPKNIQYF	TRBJ2-4	.	TRBV2	.
TGTGCCACCAGAAGGAAACAGGGGAACACTGAAGCTTTCTTT	CATRRKQGNTEAFF	TRBJ1-1	.	TRBV15	.
TGTGCCAGCAGCTCTACTAGCGGGGGTGGCTACGAGCAGTACTTC	CASSSTSGGGYEQYF	TRBJ2-7	TRBD2	TRBV7-2	.
TGCAGCGTAGGCGGACAGGGCTATGGCTACACCTTC	CSVGGQGYGYTF	TRBJ1-2	TRBD1	TRBV29-1	.
TGCAGCGTTGAAGATCGGGGTTTTAATGAAGCTTTCTTT	CSVEDRGFNEAFF	TRBJ1-1	.	TRBV29-1	.
TGTGCCAGCAGCCTGGACAGTTACACAGATACGCAGTATTTT	CASSLDSYTDTQYF	TRBJ2-3	.	TRBV6-5	once
TGTGCCTGGAGTATGGGACTAGCGGACTCCTACGAGCAGTACTTC	CAWSMGLADSYEQYF	TRBJ2-7	TRBD2	TRBV30	.
TGCAGCGTTGACTACCTTGGTGGATATGGCTACACCTTC	CSVDYLGGYGYTF	TRBJ1-2	.	TRBV29-1	.
TGTGCCAGCAGACCAACCGCGGGGGCCCTCGGCTATGGCTACACCTTC	CASRPTAGALGYGYTF	TRBJ1-2	.	TRBV27	.
TGTGCCATCAGCTTCACTAGTACGACGCAGTATTTT	CAISFTSTTQYF	TRBJ2-3	.	TRBV10-3	.
TGTGCCAGTAGTGGGAGTCAAGAGGGGAGTCAGCCCCAGCATTTT	CASSGSQEGSQPQHF	TRBJ1-5	.	TRBV19	.
TGCGCCAGCAGCTTGTTCGGACAGGGGACGGATGGCTACACCTTC	CASSLFGQGTDGYTF	TRBJ1-2	TRBD1	TRBV5-1	few
TGTGCCAGCAGGGTCAACCACCGTACCTATGGCTACACCTTC	CASRVNHRTYGYTF	TRBJ1-2	.	TRBV2	few
TGTGCCAGCAGCCCACGGACAGGGAGGAGCACAGATACGCAGTATTTT	CASSPRTGRSTDTQYF	TRBJ2-3	TRBD1	TRBV11-2	.
TGTGCCTGGAGGCCAGCCTCCTATAATTCACCCCTCCACTTT	CAWRPASYNSPLHF	TRBJ1-6	.	TRBV30	once
TGTGCCAGCTCACCAGGGGAGGGTCCCTACAATGAGCAGTTCTTC	CASSPGEGPYNEQFF	TRBJ2-1	TRBD2	TRBV18	few
TGTGCCAGCTCACCACCGGGCTCTCAAGAGACCCAGTACTTC	CASSPPGSQETQYF	TRBJ2-5	.	TRBV18	.
TGCAGCGTTGAACAAGGTCCCAATGAGCAGTTCTTC	CSVEQGPNEQFF	TRBJ2-1	.	TRBV29-1	few
TGTGCCAGCAGTTCCCCTAGGGGGGGGCCGAACACTGAAGCTTTCTTT	CASSSPRGGPNTEAFF	TRBJ1-1	.	TRBV27	once
TGTGCCAGCAGCACGGGTAAAGAGACCCAGTACTTC	CASSTGKETQYF	TRBJ2-5	.	TRBV7-2	.
TGCGCCAGCAGTCAATCTCGTCGGGGACAGGGGGAAGGAGGCTACACCTTC	CASSQSRRGQGEGGYTF	TRBJ1-2	TRBD1	TRBV23-1	.
TGTGCTAGCAGCTCCTACGAGAACACTGAAGCTTTCTTT	CASSSYENTEAFF	TRBJ1-1	.	TRBV7-7	.
TGCGCCAGCAGCCAAGATGGGGTGTCCCCTGGGGCCAACGTCCTGACTTTC	CASSQDGVSPGANVLTF	TRBJ2-6	.	TRBV4-1	.